Below are 22 T cell receptor beta chains sequenced from a single sample in a study of blood T cell repertoires in COVID-19. Sequenced by immunoSEQ multiplex PCR; TCRdb stores in-frame clones only, minus some. The data contain about 170,000 clones, around four fifths of them singletons. Sequenced material: PBMCs or T cells enriched from blood (not recorded which). The receptors were sampled from a woman in her fifties or sixties who had recovered from COVID-19.

This clone was counted a few times. This chain uses TRBV30 with TRBJ1-5; D is possibly TRBD1 (5 bases). The CDR3 runs 13 residues. Deletions cut 2 bases from V and 3 bases from J, with 8 bases between. In germline, CDR1 is GTSNPN, CDR2 SVGIG (reference sequence). This CDR3 reads CAWSSGLNQPQHF. The CDR3 bases are TGTGCCTGGAGTTCAGGGCTCAATCAGCCCCAGCATTTT.

The chain carries TRBV5-1 and TRBJ1-1; tentatively, D is TRBD1 (6 bases). The CDR3 is made up of 13 amino acids. CDR1 is SGHRS and CDR2 is YFSETQ in the germline V gene. V lost 4 bases, J lost 8 bases, and 15 bases lay in between. CDR3 protein: CASSPLGQGEAFF. For the CDR3, the DNA is TGCGCCAGCAGCCCCCTGGGGCAGGGGGAAGCTTTCTTT.

The chain employs TRBV3-1 (or the pseudogene TRBV3-2) and TRBJ2-7; unclear D gene. This CDR3 has 14 amino acids. V lost 2 bases, J lost 6 bases, and 14 bases lay in between. Germline V CDR1 and CDR2: LGHDT, YNNKEL (reference sequence). CDR3 region: CASSQRGSSSEQYV. In DNA form, the CDR3 reads TGTGCCAGCAGCCAACGCGGTTCTAGTTCCGAGCAGTACGTC.

CDR3: CASSYGQDNSPLHF. As DNA, the CDR3 is TGTGCCAGCAGTTACGGGCAGGATAATTCACCCCTCCACTTT. This chain uses TRBV6-5 with TRBJ1-6; no clear D. CDR1 MNHEY and CDR2 SVGAGI come from the germline V gene. The V and J ends lost 2 bases and 5 bases respectively, with 7 bases between them. CDR3 length: 14 residues.

The gene calls are TRBV28 and TRBJ2-5, with 8 bases fitting TRBD1. The V gene end was trimmed by 6 bases and the J gene end by 6 bases; junction bases not matched to a gene: 9. The CDR3 length is 14 residues. Looked up from germline, CDR1 is MDHEN and CDR2 is SYDVKM. Here the CDR3 DNA reads TGTGCCAGCAGAGTGGAGACAGGGGTCCAGACCCAGTACTTC. Its translation: CASRVETGVQTQYF. Complete variable domain (other parts from reference TRBV28 and TRBJ2-5): DVKVTQSSRYLVKRTGEKVFLECVQDMDHENMFWYRQDPGLGLRLIYFSYDVKMKEKGDIPEGYSVSREKKERFSLILESASTNQTSMYLCASRVETGVQTQYFGPGTRLLVL.

The chain carries TRBV6-2 or TRBV6-3 and TRBJ2-5; D not certain. CDR1 is MNHEY and CDR2 is SVGEGT in the germline V gene. This CDR3 region has 15 residues. Trimming stripped 5 bases from V and 0 bases from J, with 13 bases between. In DNA form, the CDR3 reads TGTGCCAGCAGTACAGCAGGATTGTACCAAGAGACCCAGTACTTC. Amino acids: CASSTAGLYQETQYF.

V gene TRBV4-1 combines with J gene TRBJ2-6, with TRBD1 as a possible D gene (6 bases). Trimming cost V 2 bases and J 0 bases, with 26 bases left between them. The CDR3 runs 22 residues. Germline CDR1 MGHRA, CDR2 YSYEKL. Written as DNA, the CDR3 is TGCGCCAGCAGCCAACGACTCTCTCCGGGACAAGGGATTTACTCTGGGGCCAACGTCCTGACTTTC. The encoded protein is CASSQRLSPGQGIYSGANVLTF.

The chain uses TRBV2 and TRBJ1-5; D remains unclear. V lost 2 bases and J 6 bases, leaving 11 bases between the germline ends. In germline, CDR1 is SNHLY, CDR2 FYNNEI. This CDR3 has 14 residues. CDR3 region: CASSEHSVPQPQHF. As DNA, the CDR3 is TGTGCCAGCAGTGAACACTCGGTACCTCAGCCCCAGCATTTT.

This chain uses TRBV3-1 (or the pseudogene TRBV3-2) with TRBJ1-5, with 9 nucleotides matching TRBD1. This CDR3 contains 14 residues. CDR1 and CDR2 from the germline V gene are LGHDT and YNNKEL (reference sequence). The V and J ends lost 5 bases and 5 bases, in that order; junction bases with no gene match: 4. Here the CDR3 reads CASSWTGEDQPQHF. CDR3 nucleotide sequence: TGTGCCAGCAGCTGGACAGGGGAGGATCAGCCCCAGCATTTT.

The rearrangement joins TRBV6-5 to TRBJ2-5; 9 positions match TRBD2. V lost 5 bases to trimming and J lost 4 bases; unmatched junction nucleotides: 2. Germline CDR1 and CDR2: MNHEY and SVGAGI. This CDR3 spans 13 amino acids. The CDR3 spells CASSQGLAETQYF. The CDR3 DNA is TGTGCCAGCAGTCAGGGACTAGCAGAGACCCAGTACTTC.

CDR3 bases: TGTGCCAGCAGCCCGGGGACTAGCGGGAGGTTAGGTAGTGAACAGTTCTTC. This encodes CASSPGTSGRLGSEQFF. The chain joins TRBV7-8 to TRBJ2-1, with 15 positions matching TRBD2. The V gene end was trimmed by 5 bases and the J gene end by 13 bases; junction bases not matched to a gene: 15. Germline CDR1 and CDR2: SGHVS and FQNEAQ. The CDR3 sequence is 17 residues long.

The chain uses TRBV5-4 and TRBJ2-2; D possibly corresponds to TRBD2 (6 bases). The germline V and J ends were trimmed by 4 bases and 10 bases, with 14 bases remaining between them. Germline V gene sequence: CDR1 SGHNT, CDR2 YYREEE (reference sequence). The CDR3 covers 13 residues. CDR3 bases: TGTGCCAGCAGCGCGGGACCCGCCAAGGAGCTGTTTTTT. It yields the protein CASSAGPAKELFF.

The genes are TRBV30 and TRBJ1-5; possible D gene TRBD1, 5 bases. The CDR3 has 13 residues. Germline assignment: CDR1 GTSNPN and CDR2 SVGIG (reference sequence). V gave up 5 bases and J gave up 4 bases, with 12 bases separating them. The CDR3 spells CAWHGGGNQPQHF. CDR3 sequence (DNA): TGTGCCTGGCACGGGGGGGGGAATCAGCCCCAGCATTTT.

The J gene is TRBJ1-5, the V gene TRBV24-1, with 9 bases aligning to TRBD1. Germline V gives CDR1 KGHDR, CDR2 SFDVKD. With V trimmed by 3 bases and J by 7 bases, 9 bases remained unmatched. This CDR3 is 16 amino acids long. CDR3 sequence reads: CATSDGKQGAGQPQHF. The CDR3 DNA follows: TGTGCCACCAGTGATGGGAAACAGGGGGCTGGGCAGCCCCAGCATTTT.

The DNA for the CDR3 is TGTGCCAGTAGTATACGACCAACCCGGAGGGACACTGAAGCTTTCTTT. This encodes CASSIRPTRRDTEAFF. The V gene is TRBV19, the J gene TRBJ1-1; D remains ambiguous. CDR1 and CDR2 from the germline V gene are LNHDA and SQIVND (reference sequence). CDR3 size: 16 residues. The V gene lost 2 bases and the J gene lost 3 bases, with 16 bases spanning the gap.

The V call is TRBV6-6, the J call TRBJ1-6; 7 positions match TRBD1. CDR1 is MNHNY and CDR2 is SVGAGI in the germline V gene (reference sequence). V was clipped by 4 bases and J by 6 bases; unmatched bases: 6. CDR3 length: 15 amino acids. Here the CDR3 reads CASSSKGTVNSPLHF. CDR3 nucleotide sequence: TGTGCCAGCAGTTCGAAAGGGACAGTTAATTCACCCCTCCACTTT.

The chain is built from TRBV27 and TRBJ2-1; 8 nucleotides match TRBD2. With V trimmed by 7 bases and J by 6 bases, 5 bases remained unmatched. This CDR3 is built from 13 residues. Per germline, CDR1 MNHEY and CDR2 SMNVEV (reference sequence). CDR3 coding DNA: TGTGCCAGCAAGCGGGGGACTAGCAATGAGCAGTTCTTC. Its translation: CASKRGTSNEQFF.

The chain links TRBV7-8 to TRBJ2-3, with a tentative D call TRBD2 (5 bases). This CDR3 spans 16 amino acids. Germline CDR1 and CDR2: SGHVS and FQNEAQ. Trimming took off 1 base at V and 3 bases at J, with 14 bases between the two ends. The CDR3 DNA is TGTGCCAGCAGCTTAGGGGCCGGGGAAGGTACAGATACGCAGTATTTT. Amino acids: CASSLGAGEGTDTQYF. Based on the CDR3 plus reference TRBV7-8 and TRBJ2-3, the full variable domain is GAGVSQSPRYKVAKRGQDVALRCDPISGHVSLFWYQQALGQGPEFLTYFQNEAQLDKSGLPSDRFFAERPEGSVSTLKIQRTQQEDSAVYLCASSLGAGEGTDTQYFGPGTRLTVL.

The CDR3 loop is CASTPSVRSPLHF. The DNA for the CDR3 is TGTGCCAGCACCCCCAGCGTGCGGTCACCCCTCCACTTT. V is TRBV6-5 and J is TRBJ1-6; D is unresolved. The length of the CDR3 is 13 residues. CDR1 is MNHEY and CDR2 is SVGAGI in the germline V gene. Trimming stripped 7 bases from V and 10 bases from J, with 14 bases between.

V gene TRBV7-9 combines with J gene TRBJ1-6, with TRBD1 identical over 10 bases. The CDR3 is 16 amino acids. J lost 10 bases, V lost 4 bases, and 10 bases had no gene match. Germline V gives CDR1 SEHNR, CDR2 FQNEAQ (reference sequence). In DNA form, the CDR3 reads TGTGCCAGCAGCTCTAGGGGGACAGGGGCTAAATCACCCCTCCACTTT. It is translated as CASSSRGTGAKSPLHF.

This clone was counted between two and nine times. The chain uses TRBV20-1 and TRBJ1-2; 7 nucleotides agree with TRBD1. CDR1 and CDR2 from the germline V gene are DFQATT and SNEGSKA (reference sequence). This CDR3 is 11 amino acids long. V trimming: 7 bases; J trimming: 7 bases; junction bases outside the gene matches: 6. CDR3 protein: CSVRTGAGYTF. The CDR3 DNA follows: TGCAGTGTGAGAACAGGGGCTGGCTACACCTTC.

The chain combines TRBV11-2 with TRBJ1-1; D perhaps matches TRBD1 (6 bases). The CDR3 contains 16 residues. Trimming pared 1 base from V and 1 base from J, leaving 13 bases between. The germline gives CDR1 SGHAT, CDR2 FQNNGV. DNA of the CDR3: TGTGCCAGCAGCTTAGGCAGGGGACGGGGGAACACTGAAGCTTTCTTT. It specifies CASSLGRGRGNTEAFF.